These 32 T cell receptor beta chains share one sample of origin, sequenced in a study of T-cell memory formation after mild COVID-19. TCRdb redid the calling of the 5' RACE reads with MiXCR, one entry per CDR3 protein. The table shows approximately 400,000 distinct CDR3 sequences, with 20% to 25% occurring only once. Sequenced material: PBMCs or a T cell subset sorted from them (not recorded which). These receptors came from an adult woman who had mild COVID-19 (a few samples of this study predate the infection). Cell type and time point are not known.

This sequence joins TRBV7-2 and TRBJ2-1; D call uncertain. Germline CDR1 SGHTA, CDR2 FQGNSA. The V end was cut by 3 bases, the J end by 6 bases, with 9 bases between. The CDR3 is 13 residues long. The CDR3 protein is CASSFGWSNEQFF. The CDR3 DNA reads as TGTGCCAGCAGCTTTGGGTGGTCCAATGAGCAGTTCTTC.

The V and J genes are TRBV15 and TRBJ2-7; 10 bases are shared with TRBD2. Germline V gives CDR1 LNHNV, CDR2 YYDKDF (reference sequence). Germline trimming cut 4 bases from V and 3 bases from J; bases unmatched to any gene: 3. The CDR3 is 14 amino acids. The CDR3 sequence is CATSTSGRVYEQYF. The CDR3 coding sequence is TGTGCCACCAGCACCAGCGGGAGGGTCTACGAGCAGTACTTC.

The genes are TRBV11-2 and TRBJ2-3; D remains ambiguous. This CDR3 spans 16 amino acids. Germline V gene lookup returns CDR1 SGHAT and CDR2 FQNNGV. The V end was cut by 5 bases, the J end by 4 bases, with 19 bases between. DNA for the CDR3: TGTGCCAGCAGCCCACGTGGCCGTCAGTCCCCAGATACGCAGTATTTT. As protein: CASSPRGRQSPDTQYF.

The gene calls are TRBV13 and TRBJ2-7; the D call may be TRBD1 or TRBD2 (5 bases each). The CDR3 is made up of 15 amino acids. The germline V gene encodes CDR1 PRHDT and CDR2 FYEKMQ (reference sequence). Trimming left V 5 bases short and J 3 bases short, with 17 bases between. CDR3 nucleotide sequence: TGTGCCAGCAGCACCTTCTCCAGGGAGATCTACGAGCAGTACTTC. Protein sequence: CASSTFSREIYEQYF.

This clonotype was seen only a few times. V is TRBV29-1 and J is TRBJ1-2; D unresolved. V lost 0 bases and J lost 4, with 24 bases in between. The CDR3 has 18 amino acids. The germline gives CDR1 SQVTM, CDR2 ANQGSEA. For the CDR3, the DNA is TGCAGCGTTGAAGATAGTTCATCGTCTAACAAAAAACTCTATGGCTACACCTTC. It translates to CSVEDSSSSNKKLYGYTF.

The genes are TRBV7-2 and TRBJ2-7; D may match TRBD1 or TRBD2 (6 bases each). The V end was cut by 0 bases, the J end by 2 bases, with 14 bases between. The CDR3 runs to 16 residues. Germline assignment: CDR1 SGHTA and CDR2 FQGNSA. DNA of the CDR3: TGTGCCAGCAGCTTAGCCGCGGGGACAATGGCCTACGAGCAGTACTTC. This translates into CASSLAAGTMAYEQYF.

This rearrangement joins TRBV15 to TRBJ2-1, with 11 bases matching TRBD2. V lost 0 bases, J lost 10 bases, and 5 bases stayed unmatched. Germline CDR1 and CDR2: LNHNV and YYDKDF (reference sequence). This CDR3 is 15 amino acids long. Written as DNA, the CDR3 is TGTGCCACCAGCAGAGATGGGTCTAGCGGGAGGGAGCAGTTCTTC. Translated: CATSRDGSSGREQFF.

The rearrangement uses TRBV21-1 and TRBJ2-7; the tabulated D call, TRBD1, remains unverified against the DNA. TRBV21-1 is a recognized pseudogene. CDR3 size: 14 residues. This chain's CDR3 is CASSTHRDSKRGYF. DNA of the CDR3: TGTGCCAGCAGCACTCACCGGGACAGCAAACGGGGGTACTTC.

The genes are TRBV12-3 or TRBV12-4 and TRBJ2-3, with TRBD2 matching 8 bases. This CDR3 spans 15 amino acids. J lost 4 bases, V lost 8 bases, and 11 bases had no gene match. The CDR3 loop reads CASLAFGRGSDTQYF. CDR3 nucleotide sequence: TGTGCCAGCCTTGCCTTCGGGAGGGGGTCAGATACGCAGTATTTT.

This clonotype was seen a handful of times. This chain joins TRBV5-1 and TRBJ2-5; D may be TRBD1 (6 bases). The CDR3 consists of 16 residues. Germline-derived CDR1 and CDR2 are SGHRS and YFSETQ. Trimming removed 0 bases at V and 4 bases at J, with 16 bases between. This CDR3 reads CASSLAPTGVLETQYF. The CDR3, as DNA: TGCGCCAGCAGCTTGGCTCCGACAGGTGTACTAGAGACCCAGTACTTC.

This clonotype was found many times. This chain links TRBV12-3 or TRBV12-4 with TRBJ1-5; D gene unclear. The CDR3 contains 14 residues. Trimming took 1 base from V and 0 from J, leaving 4 bases between them. CDR3 DNA: TGTGCCAGCAGTTTAGGGGTTAGCAATCAGCCCCAGCATTTT. Residues: CASSLGVSNQPQHF.

This clonotype was counted at least ten times. This chain links TRBV7-2 with TRBJ2-3, with D possibly being TRBD1 (5 bases). From germline, CDR1 is SGHTA and CDR2 FQGNSA. V was shortened by 1 base and J by 11 bases, with 13 bases between the two germline ends. The CDR3 extends over 13 amino acids. CDR3 amino acids: CASSLVDRDRQYF. The CDR3 DNA is TGTGCCAGCAGCTTAGTGGACCGCGACAGGCAGTATTTT. The full variable domain, completed using reference TRBV7-2 and TRBJ2-3, is GAGVSQSPSNKVTEKGKDVELRCDPISGHTALYWYRQSLGQGLEFLIYFQGNSAPDKSGLPSDRFSAERTGGSVSTLTIQRTQQEDSAVYLCASSLVDRDRQYFGPGTRLTVL.

V and J are TRBV5-1 and TRBJ2-1; TRBD2 matches 14 bases. The V gene end was trimmed by 4 bases and the J gene end by 9 bases; junction bases not matched to a gene: 9. The CDR3 sequence is 16 residues long. Germline CDR1 SGHRS, CDR2 YFSETQ. CDR3 coding DNA: TGCGCCAGCAGCACTATGACTAGCGGGGGGGCAAGTGAGCAGTTCTTC. Translated: CASSTMTSGGASEQFF. Complete variable domain (other parts from reference TRBV5-1 and TRBJ2-1): KAGVTQTPRYLIKTRGQQVTLSCSPISGHRSVSWYQQTPGQGLQFLFEYFSETQRNKGNFPGRFSGRQFSNSRSEMNVSTLELGDSALYLCASSTMTSGGASEQFFGPGTRLTVL.

This clonotype was counted between two and nine times. The chain links TRBV24-1 to TRBJ1-5; D gene ambiguous. Looked up from germline, CDR1 is KGHDR and CDR2 is SFDVKD. This CDR3 contains 14 residues. Trimming removed 5 bases from V and 5 bases from J, with 12 bases in between. CDR3 in DNA: TGTGCCACCAGTGCCCAAGGGCATGATCAGCCCCAGCATTTT. This gives the protein CATSAQGHDQPQHF.

The chain has TRBV7-3 and TRBJ2-3; TRBD2 might be the D (6 bases). Trimming took 3 bases from V and 5 from J, leaving 15 bases between them. CDR3 length: 15 amino acids. Germline V gives CDR1 SGHTA, CDR2 FQGTGA. CDR3 DNA: TGTGCCAGCAGCTTTTTAGTGGGGGGTGAAGATACGCAGTATTTT. This codes for CASSFLVGGEDTQYF.

V and J are TRBV4-3 and TRBJ2-1; D possibly corresponds to TRBD1 (5 bases). With 0 bases removed from V and 8 bases from J, the gap between germline ends came to 14 bases. This CDR3 region has 15 residues. Germline CDR1 reads LGHNA; CDR2 reads YSLEER. Written as DNA, the CDR3 is TGCGCCAGCAGCCAAGAAGCCAGGGAATTTGATGAGCAGTTCTTC. It is translated as CASSQEAREFDEQFF.

This clonotype was seen a handful of times. The rearrangement joins TRBV5-1 to TRBJ2-1, with D maybe TRBD2 (5 bases). CDR1 is SGHRS, CDR2 YFSETQ, per germline. Trimming removed 4 bases from V and 4 bases from J, with 12 bases in between. CDR3 length: 14 amino acids. This CDR3 reads CASSRGSRYNEQFF. CDR3 in DNA: TGCGCCAGCAGCCGGGGTTCGAGGTACAATGAGCAGTTCTTC.

The rearrangement uses TRBV2 and TRBJ2-5; TRBD1 aligns across 9 bases. The CDR3 is made up of 14 amino acids. Trimming took 4 bases from V and 7 from J; bases not matched to a gene: 7. CDR1 and CDR2 from the germline V gene are SNHLY and FYNNEI. The CDR3 here is CASSGEQGALTQYF. CDR3 coding DNA: TGTGCCAGCAGTGGAGAACAGGGGGCGCTGACCCAGTACTTC.

This clonotype was picked up a small number of times. This chain uses TRBV6-2 or TRBV6-3 with TRBJ2-2, with D hard to call. Trimming left V 6 bases short and J 2 bases short, with 13 bases between. Germline V gene data show CDR1 as MNHEY and CDR2 as SVGEGT. The CDR3 covers 15 residues. CDR3 nucleotide sequence: TGTGCCAGCAGCTGGGGAAACCCAAACACCGGGGAGCTGTTTTTT. Its protein product is CASSWGNPNTGELFF.

There are a few counts of this clonotype. This chain uses TRBV7-3 with TRBJ2-1; 16 nucleotides align to TRBD2. CDR3 length equals 18 residues. Germline trimming cut 5 bases from V and 4 bases from J; bases unmatched to any gene: 8. CDR1 is SGHTA and CDR2 is FQGTGA in the germline V gene. CDR3 bases: TGTGCCAGCAGCCTGGGACTAGCGGGGGGGCCTTGGTACAATGAGCAGTTCTTC. Its translation: CASSLGLAGGPWYNEQFF.

The gene calls are TRBV27 and TRBJ1-1; D uncertain. The V end was cut by 6 bases, the J end by 1 base, with 9 bases between. The CDR3 is 13 amino acids. In germline, CDR1 is MNHEY, CDR2 SMNVEV (reference sequence). CDR3 DNA: TGTGCCAGCAGACCACGGCAGAACACTGAAGCTTTCTTT. As protein: CASRPRQNTEAFF.

The gene calls are TRBV29-1 and TRBJ1-2, with D hard to call. The V and J ends lost 6 bases and 8 bases respectively, with 13 bases between them. This CDR3 comprises 11 residues. Germline CDR1 SQVTM, CDR2 ANQGSEA. CDR3 amino acids: CSVYPLLGYTF. CDR3 bases: TGCAGCGTCTACCCGTTGTTAGGCTACACCTTC.

This chain joins TRBV4-2 and TRBJ2-2, with 12 bases fitting TRBD2. The CDR3 extends over 20 amino acids. The junction had 13 bases not matched to a gene; V was cut back by 0 bases and J by 5 bases. The germline V gene has CDR1 LGHNA and CDR2 YNFKEQ. As DNA, the CDR3 is TGTGCCAGCAGCCAAGATCACCGACTAGCGGGAGTTGTGAGAACCGGGGAGCTGTTTTTT. It translates to CASSQDHRLAGVVRTGELFF.

Turning to this clonotype: An end of the junction differs from the germline gene, which may be a read error. This chain connects TRBV15 to TRBJ1-1, with 8 nucleotides matching TRBD1. The CDR3 sequence is 13 residues long. Looked up from germline, CDR1 is LNHNV and CDR2 is YYDKDF (reference sequence). The CDR3 loop is CATSGEQGAEAFF. The CDR3 DNA reads TGTGCCACCAGCGGAGAACAGGGGGCTGAAGCTTTCTTT. Full variable domain (remainder filled in from reference TRBV15 and TRBJ1-1): DAMVIQNPRYQVTQFGKPVTLSCSQTLNHNVMYWYQQKSSQAPKLLFHYYDKDFNNEADTPDNFQSRRPNTSFCFLDIRSPGLGDTAMYLCATSGEQGAEAFFGQGTRLTVV.

This clonotype has more than one count but fewer than ten. CDR3 sequence: CSVDGGSGREQYF. The CDR3 bases are TGCAGCGTTGATGGAGGTAGTGGACGCGAGCAGTACTTC. The chain employs TRBV29-1 and TRBJ2-7, with a possible D match to TRBD2 (5 bases). CDR3 length: 13 amino acids. Trimming stripped 3 bases from V and 6 bases from J, with 15 bases between. CDR1 and CDR2 from the germline V gene are SQVTM and ANQGSEA.

The V and J genes are TRBV14 and TRBJ2-7; TRBD1 is a possible D gene (6 bases). This CDR3 region has 15 residues. Germline loops: CDR1 SGHDN, CDR2 FVKESK. Trimming took off 2 bases at V and 2 bases at J, with 13 bases between the two ends. The CDR3 DNA reads TGTGCCAGCAGCCAACTAACGACAGGAGCCTACGAGCAGTACTTC. Translated, it gives CASSQLTTGAYEQYF.

This clonotype was seen a handful of times. This rearrangement joins TRBV14 to TRBJ1-2; D gene ambiguous. CDR3 length: 16 residues. V was cut by 1 base and J by 4 bases, with 16 bases left in between. Germline CDR1 SGHDN, CDR2 FVKESK. CDR3 bases: TGTGCCAGCAGCCAAGGGGGAATTGCAGGCCTCTATGGCTACACCTTC. Its translation: CASSQGGIAGLYGYTF.

This clonotype was observed a handful of times. The CDR3 region is CASSPRTVTNYGYTF. The DNA for the CDR3 is TGTGCCAGCAGCCCAAGGACAGTTACTAACTATGGCTACACCTTC. The rearrangement uses TRBV6-5 and TRBJ1-2; TRBD1 might be the D (6 bases). The CDR3 totals 15 residues. Deletions cut 6 bases from V and 0 bases from J, with 14 bases between. Germline V gene data show CDR1 as MNHEY and CDR2 as SVGAGI.

This clonotype was found a few times. J is TRBJ1-1 and V is TRBV6-2 or TRBV6-3; D possibly corresponds to TRBD1 (6 bases). Germline lookup yields CDR1 MNHEY and CDR2 SVGEGT. The germline V and J ends were trimmed by 3 bases and 0 bases, with 8 bases remaining between them. The length of the CDR3 is 14 residues. CDR3 bases: TGTGCCAGCAGTTATGGGGGCCTGAACACTGAAGCTTTCTTT. It is translated as CASSYGGLNTEAFF.

The rearrangement uses TRBV6-1 and TRBJ2-1; no definite D call. Trimming pared 7 bases from V and 0 bases from J, leaving 7 bases between. The length of the CDR3 is 13 residues. The V gene's germline CDR1 is MNHNS and CDR2 SASEGT. CDR3 amino acids: CASIESSYNEQFF. For the CDR3, the DNA is TGTGCCAGCATCGAGAGCTCCTACAATGAGCAGTTCTTC.

The chain carries TRBV14 and TRBJ1-6; unclear D gene. CDR3 length: 14 amino acids. V lost 4 bases, J lost 10 bases, and 14 bases lay in between. Germline lookup yields CDR1 SGHDN and CDR2 FVKESK. Here the CDR3 DNA reads TGTGCCAGCAGCCTTTACGGGCTGGGATCACCCCTCCACTTT. Protein product: CASSLYGLGSPLHF.

This clonotype was seen repeatedly, ten times or more. The chain carries TRBV15 and TRBJ2-3, with D perhaps TRBD2 (6 bases). The germline V gene encodes CDR1 LNHNV and CDR2 YYDKDF (reference sequence). V shed 4 bases and J shed 4 bases, with 12 bases lying between them. The CDR3 is made up of 14 amino acids. The CDR3 DNA is TGTGCCACCAGCAACACGGGAGTATCAGATACGCAGTATTTT. Residues: CATSNTGVSDTQYF.